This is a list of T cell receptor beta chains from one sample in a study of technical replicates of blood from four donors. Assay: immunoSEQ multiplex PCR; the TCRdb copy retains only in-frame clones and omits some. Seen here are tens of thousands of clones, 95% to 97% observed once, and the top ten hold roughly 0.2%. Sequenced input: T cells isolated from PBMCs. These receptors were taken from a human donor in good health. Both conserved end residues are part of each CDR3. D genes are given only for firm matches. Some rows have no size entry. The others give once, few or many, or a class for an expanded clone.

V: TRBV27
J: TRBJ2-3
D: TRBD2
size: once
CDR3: CASSPSGTSGASNTDTQYF
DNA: TGTGCCAGCAGCCCTTCCGGGACTAGCGGGGCCTCGAACACAGATACGCAGTATTTT

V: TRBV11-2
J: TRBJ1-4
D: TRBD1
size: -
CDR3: CASSLQPGQDAKLFF
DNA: TGTGCCAGCAGCTTACAACCGGGACAGGACGCAAAACTGTTTTTT

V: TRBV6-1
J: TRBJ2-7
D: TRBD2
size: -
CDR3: CASSEPVLAGSYEQYF
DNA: TGTGCCAGCAGTGAACCCGTACTAGCGGGAAGCTACGAGCAGTACTTC

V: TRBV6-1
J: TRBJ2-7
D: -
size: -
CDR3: CASSESRGHLYEQYF
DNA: TGTGCCAGCAGTGAATCTAGGGGACACCTCTACGAGCAGTACTTC

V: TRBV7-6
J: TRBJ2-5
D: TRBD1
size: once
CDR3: CASSQGPGQANQETQYF
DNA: TGTGCCAGCAGCCAGGGGCCGGGACAGGCGAACCAAGAGACCCAGTACTTC

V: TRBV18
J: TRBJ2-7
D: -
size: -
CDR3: CASSLTGSSYEQYF
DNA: TGTGCCAGCTCCCTTACAGGGTCCTCCTACGAGCAGTACTTC

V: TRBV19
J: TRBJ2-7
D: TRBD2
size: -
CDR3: CASSRGGEQYF
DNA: TGTGCCAGTAGCCGGGGGGGCGAGCAGTACTTC

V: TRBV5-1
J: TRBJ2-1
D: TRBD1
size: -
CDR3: CASREQGDYNEQFF
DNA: TGCGCCAGCAGAGAACAGGGGGACTACAATGAGCAGTTCTTC

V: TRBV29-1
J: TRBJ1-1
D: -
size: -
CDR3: CSVQTVLFTEAFF
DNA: TGCAGCGTGCAGACAGTACTTTTCACTGAAGCTTTCTTT

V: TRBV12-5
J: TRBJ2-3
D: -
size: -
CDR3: CASGYPLRSRADTQYF
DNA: TGTGCTAGTGGTTATCCCCTGCGGAGTCGGGCAGATACGCAGTATTTT

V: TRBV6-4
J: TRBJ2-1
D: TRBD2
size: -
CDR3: CASSRSSGGAYNEQFF
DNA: TGTGCCAGCAGCAGATCTAGCGGGGGGGCCTACAATGAGCAGTTCTTC

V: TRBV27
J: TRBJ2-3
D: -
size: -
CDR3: CASSSPPRGPDTQYF
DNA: TGTGCCAGCAGTTCACCCCCCCGAGGTCCAGATACGCAGTATTTT

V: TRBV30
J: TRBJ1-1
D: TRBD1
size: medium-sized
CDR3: CAWRDRGRGNTEAFF
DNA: TGTGCCTGGAGGGACAGGGGTAGGGGGAACACTGAAGCTTTCTTT

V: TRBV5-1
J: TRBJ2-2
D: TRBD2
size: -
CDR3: CASSLLGLYTGELFF
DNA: TGCGCCAGCAGCCTGTTGGGACTATACACCGGGGAGCTGTTTTTT

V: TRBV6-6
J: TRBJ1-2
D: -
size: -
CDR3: CASSYSADGYTF
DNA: TGTGCCAGCAGTTACTCGGCCGATGGCTACACCTTC

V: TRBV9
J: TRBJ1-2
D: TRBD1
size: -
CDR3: CASSVVGDRGSYGYTF
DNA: TGTGCCAGCAGCGTAGTGGGGGACAGGGGCTCCTATGGCTACACCTTC

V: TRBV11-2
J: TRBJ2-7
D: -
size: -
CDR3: CASSLAPGQSYEQYF
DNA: TGTGCCAGCAGTCTCGCCCCGGGACAATCCTACGAGCAGTACTTC

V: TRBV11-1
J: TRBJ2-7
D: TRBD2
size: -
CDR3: CASSSSGTRPYEQYF
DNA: TGTGCCAGCAGCTCATCCGGGACTAGACCCTACGAGCAGTACTTC

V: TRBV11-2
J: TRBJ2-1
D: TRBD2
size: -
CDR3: CASTLSQAGLNEQFF
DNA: TGTGCCAGCACCCTGAGTCAAGCGGGGCTCAATGAGCAGTTCTTC

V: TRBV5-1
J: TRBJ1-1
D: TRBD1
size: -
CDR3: CASSLAQGAQEAFF
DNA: TGCGCCAGCAGCTTGGCGCAGGGGGCGCAAGAAGCTTTCTTT

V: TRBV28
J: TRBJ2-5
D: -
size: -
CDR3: CASSLVRVGANTETQYF
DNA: TGTGCCAGCAGTTTAGTGCGGGTGGGGGCAAACACAGAGACCCAGTACTTC

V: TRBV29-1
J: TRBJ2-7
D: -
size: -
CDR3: CSVEDDRTYEQYF
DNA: TGCAGCGTTGAAGACGACAGAACCTACGAGCAGTACTTC

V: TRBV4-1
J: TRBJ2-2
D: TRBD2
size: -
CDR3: CASSQVAGGADTGELFF
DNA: TGCGCCAGCAGCCAAGTAGCGGGGGGGGCGGACACCGGGGAGCTGTTTTTT

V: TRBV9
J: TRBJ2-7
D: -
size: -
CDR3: CASSVFGGDYEQYF
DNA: TGTGCCAGCAGCGTATTTGGCGGAGACTACGAGCAGTACTTC

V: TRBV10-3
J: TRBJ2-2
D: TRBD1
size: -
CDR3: CAISESRRGPGELFF
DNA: TGTGCCATCAGTGAGTCGAGAAGGGGGCCCGGGGAGCTGTTTTTT

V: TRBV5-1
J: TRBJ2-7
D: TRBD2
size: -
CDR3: CASSGGDYEQYF
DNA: TGCGCCAGCAGCGGGGGGGACTACGAGCAGTACTTC

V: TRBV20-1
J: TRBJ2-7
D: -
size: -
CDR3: CSGGTSYEQYF
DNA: TGCAGTGGAGGTACCTCCTACGAGCAGTACTTC

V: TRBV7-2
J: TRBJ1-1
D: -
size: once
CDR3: CASSGQENTEAFF
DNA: TGTGCCAGCAGCGGTCAGGAGAACACTGAAGCTTTCTTT

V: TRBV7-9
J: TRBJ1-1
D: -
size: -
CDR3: CASRDDTNTEAFF
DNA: TGTGCCAGCAGAGACGACACGAACACTGAAGCTTTCTTT

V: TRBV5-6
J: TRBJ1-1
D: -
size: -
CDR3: CASSDTDTRRVSTEAFF
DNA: TGTGCCAGCAGCGATACGGACACCCGGAGGGTTAGCACTGAAGCTTTCTTT

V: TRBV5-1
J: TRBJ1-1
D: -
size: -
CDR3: CASSARGTEAFF
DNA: TGCGCCAGCAGCGCCAGGGGCACTGAAGCTTTCTTT

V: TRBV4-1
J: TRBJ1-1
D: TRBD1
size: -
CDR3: CASSQEGTGVNTEAFF
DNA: TGCGCCAGCAGCCAAGAGGGGACAGGGGTGAACACTGAAGCTTTCTTT

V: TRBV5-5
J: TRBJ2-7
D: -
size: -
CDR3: CASSLGFGNYEQYF
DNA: TGTGCCAGCAGCTTGGGGTTCGGGAACTACGAGCAGTACTTC

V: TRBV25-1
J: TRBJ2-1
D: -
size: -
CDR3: CASSEWGGASYNEQFF
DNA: TGTGCCAGCAGTGAATGGGGGGGGGCCTCCTACAATGAGCAGTTCTTC

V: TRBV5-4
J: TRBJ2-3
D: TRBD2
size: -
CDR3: CASSQAGGRTDTQYF
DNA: TGTGCCAGCAGCCAAGCGGGGGGGAGGACAGATACGCAGTATTTT

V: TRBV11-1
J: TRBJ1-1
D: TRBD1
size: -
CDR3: CASSFDRADVAFF
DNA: TGTGCCAGCAGCTTCGACAGGGCGGATGTAGCTTTCTTT

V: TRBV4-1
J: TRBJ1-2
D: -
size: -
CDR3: CASSQVGGTNGYTF
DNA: TGCGCCAGCAGCCAAGTTGGAGGGACCAATGGCTACACCTTC

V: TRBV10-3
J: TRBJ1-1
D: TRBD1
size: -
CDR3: CAISDRQGSTEAFF
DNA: TGTGCCATCAGTGACCGACAGGGTTCCACTGAAGCTTTCTTT

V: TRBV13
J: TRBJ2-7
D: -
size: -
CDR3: CASSLESRGGEQYF
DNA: TGTGCCAGCAGCTTAGAAAGTAGAGGGGGCGAGCAGTACTTC

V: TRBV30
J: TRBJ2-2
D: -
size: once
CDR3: CAWKQGGNTGELFF
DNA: TGTGCCTGGAAACAGGGTGGGAACACCGGGGAGCTGTTTTTT

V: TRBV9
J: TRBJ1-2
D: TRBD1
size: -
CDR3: CASSGGTVYGYTF
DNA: TGTGCCAGCAGCGGAGGGACAGTCTATGGCTACACCTTC

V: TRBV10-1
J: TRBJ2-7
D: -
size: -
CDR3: CASSEAGIYEQYF
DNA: TGCGCCAGCAGTGAGGCAGGGATCTACGAGCAGTACTTC

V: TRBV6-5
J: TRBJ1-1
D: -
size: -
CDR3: CASSPDGGNTEAFF
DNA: TGTGCCAGCAGCCCGGACGGGGGTAACACTGAAGCTTTCTTT

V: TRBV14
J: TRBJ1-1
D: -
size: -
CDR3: CASSQQGGAWTEAFF
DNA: TGTGCCAGCAGCCAACAAGGGGGGGCTTGGACTGAAGCTTTCTTT

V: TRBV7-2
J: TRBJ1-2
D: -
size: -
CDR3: CASGGGFGYGYTF
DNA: TGTGCCAGCGGTGGGGGGTTCGGCTATGGCTACACCTTC

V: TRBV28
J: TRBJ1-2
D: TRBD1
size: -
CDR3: CASRGTGANYGYTF
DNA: TGTGCCAGCAGGGGGACAGGGGCTAACTATGGCTACACCTTC

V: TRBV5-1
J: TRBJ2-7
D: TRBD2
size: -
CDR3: CASSLAGTSGGEEQYF
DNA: TGCGCCAGCAGCTTAGCCGGGACTAGCGGGGGAGAGGAGCAGTACTTC

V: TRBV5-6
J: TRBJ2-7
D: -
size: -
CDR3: CASSWMTGPYEQYF
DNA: TGTGCCAGCAGCTGGATGACAGGACCCTACGAGCAGTACTTC

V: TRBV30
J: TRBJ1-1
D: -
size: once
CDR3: CAYAGTLIGAFF
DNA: TGTGCCTATGCCGGGACACTTATTGGAGCTTTCTTT

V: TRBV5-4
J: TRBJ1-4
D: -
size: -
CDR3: CASSQDSTNEKLFF
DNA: TGTGCCAGCAGCCAGGACAGTACAAATGAAAAACTGTTTTTT

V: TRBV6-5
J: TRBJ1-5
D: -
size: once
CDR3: CASSTGYAQPQHF
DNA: TGTGCCAGCAGTACAGGGTACGCTCAGCCCCAGCATTTT

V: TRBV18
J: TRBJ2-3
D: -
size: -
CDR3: CASSPLSASVGTDTQYF
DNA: TGTGCCAGCTCACCTCTCTCAGCTAGCGTCGGAACAGATACGCAGTATTTT

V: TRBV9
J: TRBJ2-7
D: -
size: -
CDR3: CASRHLPEQYF
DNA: TGTGCCAGCAGACACCTTCCCGAGCAGTACTTC

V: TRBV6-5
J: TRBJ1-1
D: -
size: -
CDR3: CASSYKIQGYTEAFF
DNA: TGTGCCAGCAGTTATAAGATCCAGGGCTACACTGAAGCTTTCTTT

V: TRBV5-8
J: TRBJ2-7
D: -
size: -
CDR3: CASSLRQGGRYEQYF
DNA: TGTGCCAGCAGCTTGCGCCAGGGTGGTAGGTACGAGCAGTACTTC

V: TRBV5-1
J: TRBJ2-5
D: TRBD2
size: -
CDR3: CASSAGLAGSETQYF
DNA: TGCGCCAGCAGCGCAGGACTAGCGGGATCAGAGACCCAGTACTTC

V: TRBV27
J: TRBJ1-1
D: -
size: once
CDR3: CASSFYQNTEAFF
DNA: TGTGCCAGCAGTTTCTACCAGAACACTGAAGCTTTCTTT

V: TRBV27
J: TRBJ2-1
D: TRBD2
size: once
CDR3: CASSIGTSGIGVPGNEQFF
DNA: TGTGCCAGCAGTATAGGGACTAGCGGGATCGGCGTCCCTGGGAATGAGCAGTTCTTC

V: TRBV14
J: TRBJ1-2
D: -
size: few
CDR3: CASSQEGGDGYTF
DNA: TGTGCCAGCAGCCAAGAAGGGGGAGATGGCTACACCTTC